This T cell receptor beta chain is drawn from a study of graft-versus-host responses after intestinal transplantation. Note on this clone: Its antigen is still unknown.

The CDR3 loop spans 16 amino acids. CDR1 LNHDA and CDR2 SQIVND come from the germline V gene (reference sequence). The junction had 7 bases not matched to a gene; V was cut back by 0 bases and J by 6 bases. General study results and limits: High graft-versus-host to host-versus-graft T cell clonal ratios marked allografts of patients with graft-donor macrochimerism. Circulating GvH clones peaking coincided with falling HvG clones soon after transplant.

Only in-frame clones appear in the TCRdb table, and some are missing; sequencing was by immunoSEQ multiplex PCR. The table records about 120,000 clones, roughly 91% of them present only once. The receptor was derived from a human donor who received an intestinal transplant. The chain combines TRBV19 with TRBJ2-3, with 9 bases that match TRBD2. The source material was unstimulated CD4+ T cells sorted from spleen or lymph node cells, sampled before intestinal transplant. CDR3 in DNA: TGTGCCAGTAGTATAGAGGGTAGCGGGAGATCTGATACGCAGTATTTT. It is translated as CASSIEGSGRSDTQYF.